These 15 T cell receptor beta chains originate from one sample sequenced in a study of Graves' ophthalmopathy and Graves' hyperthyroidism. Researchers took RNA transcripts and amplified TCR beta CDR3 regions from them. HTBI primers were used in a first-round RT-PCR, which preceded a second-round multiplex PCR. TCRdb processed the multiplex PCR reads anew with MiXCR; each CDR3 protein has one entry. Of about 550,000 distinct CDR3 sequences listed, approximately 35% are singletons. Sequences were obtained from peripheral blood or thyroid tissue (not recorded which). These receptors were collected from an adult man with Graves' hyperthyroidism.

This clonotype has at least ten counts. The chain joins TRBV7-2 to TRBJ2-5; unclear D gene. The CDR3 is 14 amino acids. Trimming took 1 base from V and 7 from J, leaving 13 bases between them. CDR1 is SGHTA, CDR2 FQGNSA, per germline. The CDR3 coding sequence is TGTGCCAGCAGCTTAGGGTCCTACCGCGGGACCCAGTACTTC. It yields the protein CASSLGSYRGTQYF.

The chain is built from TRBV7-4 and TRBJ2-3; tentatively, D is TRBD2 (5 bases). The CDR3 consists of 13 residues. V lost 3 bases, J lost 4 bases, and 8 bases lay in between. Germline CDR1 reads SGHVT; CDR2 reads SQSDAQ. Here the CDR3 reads CASSFTSSDTQYF. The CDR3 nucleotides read TGTGCCAGCAGCTTTACTAGTTCAGATACGCAGTATTTT.

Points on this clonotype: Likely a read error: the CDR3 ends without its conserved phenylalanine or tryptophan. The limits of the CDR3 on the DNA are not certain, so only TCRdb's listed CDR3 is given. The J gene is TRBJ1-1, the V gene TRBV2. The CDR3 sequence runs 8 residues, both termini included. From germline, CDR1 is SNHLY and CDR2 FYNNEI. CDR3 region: CASSERDY.

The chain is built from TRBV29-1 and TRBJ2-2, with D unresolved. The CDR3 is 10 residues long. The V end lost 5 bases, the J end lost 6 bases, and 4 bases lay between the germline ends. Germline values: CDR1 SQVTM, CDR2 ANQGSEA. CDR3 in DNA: TGCAGCGTTAGACCCGGGGAGCTGTTTTTT. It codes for CSVRPGELFF.

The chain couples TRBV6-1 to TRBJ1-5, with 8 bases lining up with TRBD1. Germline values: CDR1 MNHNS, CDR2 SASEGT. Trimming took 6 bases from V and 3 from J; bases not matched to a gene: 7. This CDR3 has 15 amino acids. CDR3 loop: CASRATGVTNQPQHF. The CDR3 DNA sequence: TGTGCCAGCAGGGCGACAGGGGTCACCAATCAGCCCCAGCATTTT.

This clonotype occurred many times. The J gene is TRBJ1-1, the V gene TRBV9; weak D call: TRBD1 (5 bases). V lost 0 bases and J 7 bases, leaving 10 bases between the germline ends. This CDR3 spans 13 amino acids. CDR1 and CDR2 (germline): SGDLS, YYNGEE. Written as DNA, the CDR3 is TGTGCCAGCAGCGTAGTGGCGGGGGGTGAAGCTTTCTTT. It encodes CASSVVAGGEAFF.

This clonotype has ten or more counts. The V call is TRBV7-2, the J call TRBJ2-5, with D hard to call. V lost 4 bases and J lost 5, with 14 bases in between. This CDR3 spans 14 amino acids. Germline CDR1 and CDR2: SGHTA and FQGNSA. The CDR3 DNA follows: TGTGCCAGCAGCTGGTTATGGGCGGCGGAGACCCAGTACTTC. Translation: CASSWLWAAETQYF.

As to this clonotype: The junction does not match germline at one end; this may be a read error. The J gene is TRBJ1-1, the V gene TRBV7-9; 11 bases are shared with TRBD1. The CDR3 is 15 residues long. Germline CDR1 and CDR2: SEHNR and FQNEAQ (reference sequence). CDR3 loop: CASSDMGQGVAEAFF. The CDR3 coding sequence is TGCGCCAGCAGCGATATGGGACAGGGGGTTGCTGAAGCTTTCTTT.

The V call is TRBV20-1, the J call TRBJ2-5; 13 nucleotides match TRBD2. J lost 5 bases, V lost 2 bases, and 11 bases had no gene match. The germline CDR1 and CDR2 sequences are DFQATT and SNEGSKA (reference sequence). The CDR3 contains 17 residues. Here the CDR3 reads CSARLGLAGLTGETQYF. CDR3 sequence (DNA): TGCAGTGCTAGATTGGGACTAGCGGGACTAACGGGGGAGACCCAGTACTTC.

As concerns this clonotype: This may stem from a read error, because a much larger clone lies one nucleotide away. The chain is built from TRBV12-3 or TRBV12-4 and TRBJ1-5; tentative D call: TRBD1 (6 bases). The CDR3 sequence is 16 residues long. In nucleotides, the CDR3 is TGTGCCAGCAGTCCGATTACAGGGAATTTGGATCAGCTCCAGCATTTT. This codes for CASSPITGNLDQLQHF.

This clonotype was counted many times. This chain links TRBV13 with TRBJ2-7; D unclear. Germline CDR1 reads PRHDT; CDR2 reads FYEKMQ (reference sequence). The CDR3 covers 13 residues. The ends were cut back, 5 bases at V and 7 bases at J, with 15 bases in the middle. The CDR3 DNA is TGTGCCAGCAGCCAGAGGACCGCATGGGAGCAGTACTTC. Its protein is CASSQRTAWEQYF.

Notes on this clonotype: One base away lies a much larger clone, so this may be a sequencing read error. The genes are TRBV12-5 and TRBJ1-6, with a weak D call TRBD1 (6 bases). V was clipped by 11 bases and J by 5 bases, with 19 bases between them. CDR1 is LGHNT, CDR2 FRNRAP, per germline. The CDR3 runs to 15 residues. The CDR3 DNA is TGTGCTGGTGCCCCCGGACAGCAACATAATTCACCCCTCCACTTT. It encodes CAGAPGQQHNSPLHF.

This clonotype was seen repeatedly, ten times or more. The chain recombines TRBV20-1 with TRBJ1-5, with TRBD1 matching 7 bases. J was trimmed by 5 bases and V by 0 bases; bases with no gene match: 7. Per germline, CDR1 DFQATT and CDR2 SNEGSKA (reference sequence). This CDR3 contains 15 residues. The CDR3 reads CSARETGRGYQPQHF. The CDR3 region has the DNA TGCAGTGCTAGAGAAACAGGCAGGGGGTATCAGCCCCAGCATTTT.

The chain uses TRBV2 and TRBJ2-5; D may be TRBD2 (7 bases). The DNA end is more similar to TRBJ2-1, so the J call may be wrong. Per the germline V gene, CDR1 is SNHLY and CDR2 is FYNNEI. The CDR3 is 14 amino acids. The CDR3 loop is CASNLAGATNEQFF. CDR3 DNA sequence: TGTGCCAGCAACCTCGCGGGGGCTACAAATGAGCAGTTCTTC.

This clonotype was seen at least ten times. DNA of the CDR3: TGTGCCAGCAGCTTCCCGACTAGCGGCAGCTACGAGCAGTACTTC. Translation gives CASSFPTSGSYEQYF. This chain links TRBV13 with TRBJ2-7; 9 bases fit TRBD2. The germline CDR1 and CDR2 sequences are PRHDT and FYEKMQ (reference sequence). Trimming at V came to 3 bases and at J to 3 bases, leaving 6 bases not matched to a gene. The CDR3 has 15 residues. The complete variable domain, with remaining parts taken from reference TRBV13 and TRBJ2-7, reads AAGVIQSPRHLIKEKRETATLKCYPIPRHDTVYWYQQGPGQDPQFLISFYEKMQSDKGSIPDRFSAQQFSDYHSELNMSSLELGDSALYFCASSFPTSGSYEQYFGPGTRLTVT.